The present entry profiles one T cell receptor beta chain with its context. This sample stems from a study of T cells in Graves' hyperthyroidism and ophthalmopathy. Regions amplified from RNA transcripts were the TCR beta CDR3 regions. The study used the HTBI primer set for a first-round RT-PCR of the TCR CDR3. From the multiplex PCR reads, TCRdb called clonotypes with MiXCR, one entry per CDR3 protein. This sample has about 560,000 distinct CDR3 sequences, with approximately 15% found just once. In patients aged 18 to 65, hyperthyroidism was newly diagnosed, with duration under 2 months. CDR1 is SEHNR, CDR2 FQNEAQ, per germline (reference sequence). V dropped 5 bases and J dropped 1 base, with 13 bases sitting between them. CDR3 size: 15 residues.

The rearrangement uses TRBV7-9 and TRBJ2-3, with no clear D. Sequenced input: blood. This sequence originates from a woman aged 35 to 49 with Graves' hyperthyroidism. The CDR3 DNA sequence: TGTGCCAGCAGCCCGAGGATCTCTGGCACAGATACGCAGTATTTT. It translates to CASSPRISGTDTQYF.